This entry lists 30 T cell receptor beta chains sequenced from one sample in a study of T cell repertoires in cytomegalovirus infection. TCRdb reprocessed the reads with MiXCR, giving one entry per CDR3 protein. This sample has some 590,000 distinct CDR3 sequences; 40% occur once, and the top ten carry about 46%. Which antigens these TCRs recognize remains unknown. The specimen comprised cultured PBMCs, sampled from culture after CMV antigen stimulation. The origin of the receptors is a human donor in good health (CMV status not recorded). Some clones in this sample may be carry-over from other donors' samples.

V is TRBV6-5 and J is TRBJ2-3; 7 bases are shared with TRBD1. Germline trimming cut 6 bases from V and 4 bases from J; bases unmatched to any gene: 10. Germline CDR1 MNHEY, CDR2 SVGAGI. The CDR3 has 15 residues. As DNA, the CDR3 is TGTGCCAGCAGCAATACAGGGGTTTCGGCAGATACGCAGTATTTT. It codes for CASSNTGVSADTQYF.

The rearrangement links TRBV12-5 to TRBJ2-5; D could derive from TRBD1 or TRBD2 (5 bases each). The CDR3 length is 11 residues. Germline loops: CDR1 LGHNT, CDR2 FRNRAP. The V end was cut by 5 bases, the J end by 13 bases, with 14 bases between. CDR3 sequence: CASGPLGVGYF. The CDR3 DNA is TGTGCTAGTGGTCCCCTGGGGGTTGGGTACTTC.

In its sample, this clonotype was seen a few times. V and J are TRBV20-1 and TRBJ1-5; no definite D call. The germline V and J ends were trimmed by 3 bases and 4 bases, with 10 bases remaining between them. Looked up from germline, CDR1 is DFQATT and CDR2 is SNEGSKA (reference sequence). The CDR3 consists of 13 residues. The CDR3 protein is CSASRTPNQPQHF. The CDR3 DNA reads as TGCAGTGCTAGCCGTACACCGAATCAGCCCCAGCATTTT.

V gene TRBV7-8 combines with J gene TRBJ2-1, with 9 bases fitting TRBD2. Trimming took 3 bases from V and 6 from J; bases not matched to a gene: 18. Germline V gene sequence: CDR1 SGHVS, CDR2 FQNEAQ. The CDR3 spans 19 residues. CDR3 sequence reads: CASSFRQPSLAGIGNEQFF. CDR3 coding DNA: TGTGCCAGCAGCTTTAGACAACCGTCTCTAGCGGGAATAGGCAATGAGCAGTTCTTC.

The chain joins TRBV7-2 to TRBJ2-6; D may be TRBD2 (6 bases). Looked up from germline, CDR1 is SGHTA and CDR2 is FQGNSA. V gave up 7 bases and J gave up 2 bases, with 18 bases separating them. This CDR3 is 17 amino acids long. The CDR3 nucleotides read TGTGCCAGCACTCGCAGGCCGGGAGAGCCTGGGGCCAACGTCCTGACTTTC. The encoded protein is CASTRRPGEPGANVLTF.

This CDR3 reads CASSLDAGGPREQYF. The CDR3 DNA is TGTGCCAGCAGCTTAGACGCGGGGGGGCCGCGTGAGCAGTACTTC. J is TRBJ2-7 and V is TRBV7-9; 9 nucleotides align to TRBD2. The V and J ends lost 1 base and 7 bases, in that order; junction bases with no gene match: 8. The CDR3 totals 15 residues. Germline V CDR1 and CDR2: SEHNR, FQNEAQ (reference sequence).

This clonotype has only one observation. The chain carries TRBV19 and TRBJ2-3; perhaps D is TRBD1 or TRBD2 (5 bases each). V was trimmed by 6 bases and J by 1 base, leaving 11 bases between them. The CDR3 contains 14 residues. The germline CDR1 and CDR2 sequences are LNHDA and SQIVND (reference sequence). The CDR3 loop reads CASSDGDGTDTQYF. CDR3 nucleotide sequence: TGTGCCAGTAGCGACGGGGACGGCACAGATACGCAGTATTTT.

The genes are TRBV23-1 and TRBJ1-1; a weak D match, TRBD1 (6 bases). TRBV23-1 qualifies as an ORF whose function is uncertain. The CDR3 spans 14 residues. The germline V and J ends were trimmed by 5 bases and 3 bases, with 13 bases remaining between them. The CDR3 DNA follows: TGCGCCAGCAGTACGGGACAAAAAGACACTGAAGCTTTCTTT. Protein product: CASSTGQKDTEAFF.

The chain uses TRBV7-8 and TRBJ2-5, with D possibly matching TRBD2 (7 bases). V lost 3 bases and J lost 5, with 13 bases in between. This CDR3 spans 14 amino acids. Germline CDR1 reads SGHVS; CDR2 reads FQNEAQ. CDR3 in amino acids: CASSFSGGRETQYF. In nucleotides, the CDR3 is TGTGCCAGCAGCTTTTCGGGGGGCCGGGAGACCCAGTACTTC.

This clonotype appeared a few times. V gene TRBV6-1 combines with J gene TRBJ1-2; D is possibly TRBD1 (6 bases). The CDR3 is made up of 15 amino acids. Germline assignment: CDR1 MNHNS and CDR2 SASEGT. Trimming took off 1 base at V and 7 bases at J, with 16 bases between the two ends. CDR3 residues: CASSEGSAQGGGYTF. CDR3 DNA sequence: TGTGCCAGCAGTGAAGGTTCAGCACAGGGTGGTGGCTACACCTTC.

This clonotype has only a few counts. V and J are TRBV7-9 and TRBJ2-7; 8 bases map to TRBD1. Trimming removed 4 bases from V and 5 bases from J; junction bases left unmatched: 10. The germline CDR1 and CDR2 sequences are SEHNR and FQNEAQ (reference sequence). The CDR3 has 15 residues. DNA of the CDR3: TGTGCCAGCAGCTCCAGGGACAGGCAGCCCCACGAGCAGTACTTC. Protein sequence: CASSSRDRQPHEQYF.

J is TRBJ2-1 and V is TRBV20-1; 7 bases line up with TRBD2. The ends lost 2 bases at V and 14 bases at J; junction bases unmatched: 18. The length of the CDR3 is 15 residues. Germline CDR1 and CDR2: DFQATT and SNEGSKA (reference sequence). This chain's CDR3 is CSARIRTSQSRWEFF. The DNA of the CDR3 is TGCAGTGCTAGAATCCGGACTAGTCAGAGTCGGTGGGAGTTCTTC.

This clonotype came up many times. The chain uses TRBV7-8 and TRBJ2-7; 9 bases are shared with TRBD1. The CDR3 is 15 amino acids. Germline V CDR1 and CDR2: SGHVS, FQNEAQ. Trimming at V came to 5 bases and at J to 2 bases, leaving 7 bases not matched to a gene. The CDR3 nucleotides are TGTGCCAGCAGCCAAAGTGGGACAGGGACCTACGAGCAGTACTTC. Protein product: CASSQSGTGTYEQYF.

The chain recombines TRBV12-3 or TRBV12-4 with TRBJ2-5; D may be TRBD2 (6 bases). Trimming took off 4 bases at V and 7 bases at J, with 13 bases between the two ends. The CDR3 is 13 amino acids. In DNA, the CDR3 is TGTGCCAGCAGTTCCCGGGGGAGTCCGACCCAGTACTTC. Amino acids: CASSSRGSPTQYF.

The gene calls are TRBV7-2 and TRBJ2-3; D call uncertain. CDR1 SGHTA and CDR2 FQGNSA come from the germline V gene. CDR3 size: 17 residues. Trimming pared 0 bases from V and 2 bases from J, leaving 15 bases between. The CDR3 is CASSLALWAETTDTQYF. The CDR3 DNA is TGTGCCAGCAGCTTAGCGCTCTGGGCGGAAACCACAGATACGCAGTATTTT.

The chain links TRBV11-3 to TRBJ2-3; TRBD2 aligns across 9 bases. V shed 5 bases, J shed 1 base, and the junction held 7 bases outside the gene matches. From germline, CDR1 is SGHNT and CDR2 YENEEA. This CDR3 comprises 16 residues. CDR3 nucleotide sequence: TGTGCCAGCAGCAGGACTAGCGAGAGAGGCACAGATACGCAGTATTTT. Translating gives CASSRTSERGTDTQYF.

The rearrangement links TRBV19 to TRBJ2-1, with a weak D call TRBD2 (6 bases). Trimming removed 9 bases from V and 5 bases from J, with 14 bases in between. The CDR3 has 13 amino acids. CDR1 and CDR2 (germline): LNHDA, SQIVND (reference sequence). The CDR3 sequence is CASSTGVNNEQFF. CDR3 sequence (DNA): TGTGCCAGCTCCACGGGGGTCAACAATGAGCAGTTCTTC.

This chain connects TRBV14 to TRBJ2-1, with TRBD2 identical over 12 bases. The ends lost 0 bases at V and 8 bases at J; junction bases unmatched: 8. Germline values: CDR1 SGHDN, CDR2 FVKESK. This CDR3 region has 17 residues. The CDR3 protein is CASSQDRLAGGLDEQFF. Here the CDR3 DNA reads TGTGCCAGCAGCCAAGACCGGCTAGCGGGGGGGCTTGATGAGCAGTTCTTC.

The rearrangement links TRBV12-3 or TRBV12-4 to TRBJ1-2; D is possibly TRBD1 (6 bases). V was pared by 3 bases and J by 8 bases, with 16 bases between. The CDR3 extends over 14 amino acids. The CDR3 is CASSFRQGIRGYTF. The DNA for the CDR3 is TGTGCCAGCAGTTTTCGGCAGGGGATAAGGGGCTACACCTTC.

This clonotype was observed a handful of times. The chain has TRBV7-2 and TRBJ2-7, with D possibly matching TRBD2 (6 bases). V was shortened by 5 bases and J by 2 bases, with 16 bases between the two germline ends. Germline V lookup: CDR1 SGHTA, CDR2 FQGNSA. This CDR3 comprises 15 residues. CDR3 protein: CASSHREPGPYEQYF. CDR3 coding DNA: TGTGCCAGCAGCCACCGGGAGCCAGGGCCCTACGAGCAGTACTTC.

This clonotype was seen at least ten times. The V and J genes are TRBV7-6 and TRBJ2-2, with a tentative D call TRBD2 (5 bases). V lost 0 bases and J lost 3, with 14 bases in between. The length of the CDR3 is 17 residues. The germline V gene encodes CDR1 SGHVS and CDR2 FNYEAQ. CDR3 sequence (DNA): TGTGCCAGCAGCTTAGCCGCAACCCGGAGGTACACCGGGGAGCTGTTTTTT. The encoded protein is CASSLAATRRYTGELFF. Full variable domain (outside the CDR3, taken from reference TRBV7-6 and TRBJ2-2): GAGVSQSPRYKVTKRGQDVALRCDPISGHVSLYWYRQALGQGPEFLTYFNYEAQQDKSGLPNDRFSAERPEGSISTLTIQRTEQRDSAMYRCASSLAATRRYTGELFFGEGSRLTVL.

The chain recombines TRBV7-2 with TRBJ2-3, with TRBD2 matching over 12 bases. After removal of 4 bases from V and 1 base from J, the junction contained 6 bases not matched to a gene. Germline V gene data show CDR1 as SGHTA and CDR2 as FQGNSA. The CDR3 runs 17 residues. The CDR3 nucleotides read TGTGCCAGCAGCTCTAGCGGGGGGGCCGGGGGCACAGATACGCAGTATTTT. Protein sequence: CASSSSGGAGGTDTQYF.

This clonotype came up a few times. The gene calls are TRBV7-9 and TRBJ2-7; TRBD1 is a possible D gene (6 bases). V lost 2 bases and J 2 bases, leaving 13 bases between the germline ends. This CDR3 has 15 amino acids. The germline V gene has CDR1 SEHNR and CDR2 FQNEAQ (reference sequence). The CDR3 reads CASSLWGRDTYEQYF. CDR3 bases: TGTGCCAGCAGCTTATGGGGCAGGGACACCTACGAGCAGTACTTC.

This clonotype was detected ten times or more. This chain links TRBV7-2 with TRBJ2-7; 14 bases are a match to TRBD2. Germline values: CDR1 SGHTA, CDR2 FQGNSA. V shed 4 bases, J shed 3 bases, and the junction held 14 bases outside the gene matches. This CDR3 contains 19 residues. The CDR3 loop is CASSSKGTSGSLNRYEQYF. In DNA form, the CDR3 reads TGTGCCAGCAGCTCCAAGGGGACTAGCGGGAGTTTAAATCGCTACGAGCAGTACTTC. Based on the CDR3 plus reference TRBV7-2 and TRBJ2-7, the full variable domain is GAGVSQSPSNKVTEKGKDVELRCDPISGHTALYWYRQSLGQGLEFLIYFQGNSAPDKSGLPSDRFSAERTGGSVSTLTIQRTQQEDSAVYLCASSSKGTSGSLNRYEQYFGPGTRLTVT.

The table lists this clonotype with a few counts. This rearrangement joins TRBV6-6 to TRBJ1-6; D gene unclear. V dropped 6 bases and J dropped 10 bases, with 7 bases sitting between them. In germline, CDR1 is MNHNY, CDR2 SVGAGI (reference sequence). The CDR3 runs to 11 residues. CDR3 bases: TGTGCCAGCAGGGCCGGCTCACCCCTCCACTTT. This encodes CASRAGSPLHF.

A few counts support this clonotype. The chain carries TRBV28 and TRBJ1-2; TRBD1 is a possible D gene (5 bases). V dropped 9 bases and J dropped 8 bases, with 22 bases sitting between them. The CDR3 is made up of 14 amino acids. CDR1 is MDHEN, CDR2 SYDVKM, per germline. Written as DNA, the CDR3 is TGTGCCAGTACGAGACAGTACGGCTTCAGGGGCTACACCTTC. Residues: CASTRQYGFRGYTF.

The CDR3: CASSQTGITEAFF. CDR3 DNA: TGCGCCAGCAGCCAAACGGGCATAACTGAAGCTTTCTTT. The chain uses TRBV4-3 and TRBJ1-1, with no clear D. Trimming took 2 bases from V and 5 from J, leaving 9 bases between them. The CDR3 loop spans 13 amino acids. Germline CDR1 LGHNA, CDR2 YSLEER.

In its sample, this clonotype was seen many times. This chain joins TRBV7-2 and TRBJ1-3, with D unclear. The CDR3 runs to 15 residues. Trimming took off 5 bases at V and 0 bases at J, with 11 bases between the two ends. Per the germline V gene, CDR1 is SGHTA and CDR2 is FQGNSA. Written as DNA, the CDR3 is TGTGCCAGCAGCATCGGTCACCACTCTGGAAACACCATATATTTT. Encoded protein: CASSIGHHSGNTIYF.

This clonotype appeared once. The V gene is TRBV4-1, the J gene TRBJ1-1; no firm D call. Germline V lookup: CDR1 MGHRA, CDR2 YSYEKL. Deletions cut 3 bases from V and 1 base from J, with 12 bases between. The CDR3 has 15 residues. The CDR3 loop reads CASSHPKAQNTEAFF. DNA for the CDR3: TGCGCCAGCAGCCACCCCAAGGCGCAGAACACTGAAGCTTTCTTT.

This clonotype has only a few counts. V is TRBV7-9 and J is TRBJ2-7; D not resolved. V was cut by 5 bases and J by 5 bases, with 19 bases left in between. Germline V lookup: CDR1 SEHNR, CDR2 FQNEAQ (reference sequence). The CDR3 spans 15 residues. Here the CDR3 reads CASSPGTASYDEQYF. The DNA of the CDR3 is TGTGCCAGCAGCCCCGGTACTGCCAGTTACGACGAGCAGTACTTC.